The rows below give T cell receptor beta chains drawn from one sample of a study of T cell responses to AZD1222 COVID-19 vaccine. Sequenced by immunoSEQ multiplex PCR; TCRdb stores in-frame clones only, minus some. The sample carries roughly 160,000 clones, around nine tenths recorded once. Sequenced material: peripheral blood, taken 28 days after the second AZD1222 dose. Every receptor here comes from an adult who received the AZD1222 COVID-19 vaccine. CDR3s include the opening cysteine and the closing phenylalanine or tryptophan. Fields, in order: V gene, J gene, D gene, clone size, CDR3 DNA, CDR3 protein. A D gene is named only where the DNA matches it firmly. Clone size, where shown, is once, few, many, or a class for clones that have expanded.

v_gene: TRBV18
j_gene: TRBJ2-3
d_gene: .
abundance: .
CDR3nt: TGTGCCAGCTCATTTACGGGTGGGGGTCAAGATACGCAGTATTTT
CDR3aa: CASSFTGGGQDTQYF

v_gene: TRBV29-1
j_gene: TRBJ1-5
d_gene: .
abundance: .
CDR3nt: TGCAGCGTTCGGCAGGGTAATCAGCCCCAGCATTTT
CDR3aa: CSVRQGNQPQHF

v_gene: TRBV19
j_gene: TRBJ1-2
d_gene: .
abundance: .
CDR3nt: TGTGCCAGTAGTCCGCTCACAGGTCACTATGGCTACACCTTC
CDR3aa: CASSPLTGHYGYTF

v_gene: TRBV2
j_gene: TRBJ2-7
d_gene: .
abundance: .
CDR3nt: TGTGCCAGCAGTGAACTGGGGAATAAGCAGTACTTC
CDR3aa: CASSELGNKQYF

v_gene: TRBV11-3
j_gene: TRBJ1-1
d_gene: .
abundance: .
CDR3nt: TGTGCCAGCAGCTTAGAGGGGGGGTCCACTGAAGCTTTCTTT
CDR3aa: CASSLEGGSTEAFF

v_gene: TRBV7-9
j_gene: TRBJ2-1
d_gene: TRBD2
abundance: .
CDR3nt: TGTGCCAGCAGCCCCCCCGGGACTAGCGCGCTCGAGCAGTTCTTC
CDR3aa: CASSPPGTSALEQFF

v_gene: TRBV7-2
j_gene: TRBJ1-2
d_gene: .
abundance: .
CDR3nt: TGTGCCAGCGGGGGAAGGGTGGCTAACTATGGCTACACCTTC
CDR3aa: CASGGRVANYGYTF

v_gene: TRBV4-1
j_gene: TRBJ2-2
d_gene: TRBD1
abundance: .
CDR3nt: TGCGCCAGCAGCCAAGATGCCGGGACAGGGAGCACCGGGGAGCTGTTTTTT
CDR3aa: CASSQDAGTGSTGELFF

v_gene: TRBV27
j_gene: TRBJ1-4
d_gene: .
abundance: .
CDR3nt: TGTGCCAGCAGTGAGGGGGGATCTGGTGAAAAACTGTTTTTT
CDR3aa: CASSEGGSGEKLFF

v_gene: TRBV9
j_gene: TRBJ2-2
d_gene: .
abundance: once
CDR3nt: TGTGCCAGCAAGGACGACCCTACGAACACCGGGGAGCTGTTTTTT
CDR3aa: CASKDDPTNTGELFF

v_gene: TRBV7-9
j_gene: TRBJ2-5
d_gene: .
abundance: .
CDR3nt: TGTGCCAGCAGCCCCTCCTTTGCCCAAGAGACCCAGTACTTC
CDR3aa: CASSPSFAQETQYF

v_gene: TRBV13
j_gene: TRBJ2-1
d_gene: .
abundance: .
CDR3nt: TGTGCCAGCAGCCAATCCGAGGGCAATGAGCAGTTCTTC
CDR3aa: CASSQSEGNEQFF

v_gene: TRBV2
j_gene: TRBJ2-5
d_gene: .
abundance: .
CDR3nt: TGTGCCAGCAGGGGCAGTTCCGGAGAGACCCAGTACTTC
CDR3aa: CASRGSSGETQYF

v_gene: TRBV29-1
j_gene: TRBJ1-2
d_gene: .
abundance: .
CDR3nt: TGCAGCGTTGAAACGGGGGCGGGCTATGGCTACACCTTC
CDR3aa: CSVETGAGYGYTF

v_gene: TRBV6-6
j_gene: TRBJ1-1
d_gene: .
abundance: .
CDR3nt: TGTGCCAGCAGTTACTTGGACCAAGACACTGAAGCTTTCTTT
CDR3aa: CASSYLDQDTEAFF

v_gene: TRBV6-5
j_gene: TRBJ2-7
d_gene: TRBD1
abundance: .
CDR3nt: TGTGCCAGCGTGGGACAGGGGTACGGCGAGCAGTACTTC
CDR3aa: CASVGQGYGEQYF

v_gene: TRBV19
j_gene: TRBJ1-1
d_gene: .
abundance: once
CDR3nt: TGTGCCAGTAATTGGGGGTACACTGAAGCTTTCTTT
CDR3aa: CASNWGYTEAFF

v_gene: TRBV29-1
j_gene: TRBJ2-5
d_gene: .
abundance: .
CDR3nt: TGCAGCGCTGAGAGGGGGGAGGAGACCCAGTACTTC
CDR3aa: CSAERGEETQYF

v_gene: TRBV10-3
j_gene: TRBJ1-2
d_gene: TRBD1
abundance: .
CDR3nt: TGTGCCTTAGGGGACAGGGGGCGTCGGTGGGATGGCTACACCTTC
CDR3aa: CALGDRGRRWDGYTF

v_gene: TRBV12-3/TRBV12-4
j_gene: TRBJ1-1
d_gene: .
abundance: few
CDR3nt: TGTGCCAGCAGTTTAATTCTTCCTGAAGCTTTCTTT
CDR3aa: CASSLILPEAFF

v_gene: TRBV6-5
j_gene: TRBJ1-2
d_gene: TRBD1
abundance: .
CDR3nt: TGTGCCAGCCGCCCGACAGGGGCGAGGGGCTACACCTTC
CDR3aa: CASRPTGARGYTF

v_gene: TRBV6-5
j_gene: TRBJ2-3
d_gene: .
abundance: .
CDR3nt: TGTGCCAGCAGCCCCGAGGGCGATACGCAGTATTTT
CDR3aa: CASSPEGDTQYF

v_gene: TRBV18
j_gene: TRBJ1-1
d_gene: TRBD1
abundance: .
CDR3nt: TGTGCCAGCTCATCTGGACAGGGGGGATTGGGGACTGAAGCTTTCTTT
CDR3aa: CASSSGQGGLGTEAFF

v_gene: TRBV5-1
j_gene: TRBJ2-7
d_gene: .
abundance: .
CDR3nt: TGCGCCAGCAGCCCCCCGCGGCCGAGCTACGAGCAGTACTTC
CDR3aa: CASSPPRPSYEQYF

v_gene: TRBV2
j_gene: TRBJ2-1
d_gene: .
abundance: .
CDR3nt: TGTGCCAGCAGTGAGAATTACAATGAGCAGTTCTTC
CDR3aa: CASSENYNEQFF

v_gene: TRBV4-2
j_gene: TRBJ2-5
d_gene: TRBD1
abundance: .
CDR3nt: TGTGCCAGCAGCCGAGATACAGGGGTCGAGACCCAGTACTTC
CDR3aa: CASSRDTGVETQYF

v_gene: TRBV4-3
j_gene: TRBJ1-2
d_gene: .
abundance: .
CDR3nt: TGCGCCAGCAGCCAAGACCGGGGGTCATCGGGTGGGTATGGCTACACCTTC
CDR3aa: CASSQDRGSSGGYGYTF

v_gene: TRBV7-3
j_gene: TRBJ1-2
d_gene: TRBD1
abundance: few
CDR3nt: TGTGCCAGCAGCAAGACCACCGGGACAGGGAGCGGCTACACCTTC
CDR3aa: CASSKTTGTGSGYTF

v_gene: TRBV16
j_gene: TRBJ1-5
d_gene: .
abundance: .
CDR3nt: TGTGCCAGCAGCCATCCGGGGAATAATCAGCCCCAGCATTTT
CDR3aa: CASSHPGNNQPQHF